The 7 T cell receptor beta chains presented below share a single source sample, sequenced in a study of T cells after somatic rescue of genetic block. Using immunoSEQ multiplex PCR, the repertoire was profiled, and TCRdb retains in-frame clones only, with some absent. The sample lists tens of thousands of clones; 85% to 90% were seen once. The source material was peripheral blood mononuclear cells (PBMCs). These receptors were collected from a woman younger than 35.

The chain joins TRBV6-5 to TRBJ1-1; 10 nucleotides align to TRBD1. The germline V gene encodes CDR1 MNHEY and CDR2 SVGAGI. The CDR3 sequence is 16 residues long. Trimming at V came to 2 bases and at J to 0 bases, leaving 3 bases not matched to a gene. The CDR3 here is CASSYGTGVMNTEAFF. The CDR3 nucleotides read TGTGCCAGCAGTTACGGGACAGGGGTAATGAACACTGAAGCTTTCTTT.

CDR3 DNA sequence: TGTGCCAGCAGCTTACCAGGTTTTTTCTACAATGAGCAGTTCTTC. This codes for CASSLPGFFYNEQFF. The rearrangement joins TRBV11-3 to TRBJ2-1; D remains unclear. The CDR3 sequence is 15 residues long. V was shortened by 2 bases and J by 3 bases, with 11 bases between the two germline ends. Germline values: CDR1 SGHNT, CDR2 YENEEA.

The J gene is TRBJ1-2, the V gene TRBV29-1; perhaps TRBD1 as D (5 bases). V was pared by 3 bases and J by 5 bases, with 22 bases between. The germline gives CDR1 SQVTM, CDR2 ANQGSEA. CDR3 length: 16 amino acids. This CDR3 reads CSVDAGRQIARYGYTF. DNA of the CDR3: TGCAGCGTTGACGCGGGACGCCAGATTGCACGGTATGGCTACACCTTC.

The rearrangement joins TRBV7-2 to TRBJ1-2; no firm D call. Germline values: CDR1 SGHTA, CDR2 FQGNSA. The CDR3 runs to 17 residues. V shed 1 base and J shed 1 base, with 16 bases lying between them. This CDR3 is CASSLGGLGSVNYGYTF. CDR3 DNA sequence: TGTGCCAGCAGCTTAGGAGGTCTTGGTTCTGTTAACTATGGCTACACCTTC.

The chain has TRBV30 and TRBJ2-7; 8 positions match TRBD2. In germline, CDR1 is GTSNPN, CDR2 SVGIG (reference sequence). The trim removed 3 bases at V and 7 bases at J, leaving 8 bases unmatched. The CDR3 covers 13 residues. DNA for the CDR3: TGTGCCTGGAGCGCTGGACTAGCTGGGGAGCAGTACTTC. It codes for CAWSAGLAGEQYF.

This chain joins TRBV7-9 and TRBJ2-7; the D gene is possibly TRBD2 (6 bases). Germline CDR1 SEHNR, CDR2 FQNEAQ (reference sequence). Trimming shortened V by 5 bases and J by 4 bases, and 9 bases separated the two germline ends. The CDR3 is made up of 12 amino acids. The chain's CDR3 is CASSGTLYEQYF. In DNA, the CDR3 is TGTGCCAGCAGCGGGACTCTTTACGAGCAGTACTTC. The entire variable domain, with the rest obtained from reference TRBV7-9 and TRBJ2-7, is as follows: DTGVSQNPRHKITKRGQNVTFRCDPISEHNRLYWYRQTLGQGPEFLTYFQNEAQLEKSRLLSDRFSAERPKGSFSTLEIQRTEQGDSAMYLCASSGTLYEQYFGPGTRLTVT.

J is TRBJ2-1 and V is TRBV6-1; TRBD2 might be the D (6 bases). The CDR3 is 14 residues long. Trimming left V 7 bases short and J 8 bases short, with 18 bases between. The germline gives CDR1 MNHNS, CDR2 SASEGT. The CDR3 DNA reads as TGTGCCAGCAATGGAGGGAAAAGGGACGATGAGCAGTTCTTC. It yields the protein CASNGGKRDDEQFF.